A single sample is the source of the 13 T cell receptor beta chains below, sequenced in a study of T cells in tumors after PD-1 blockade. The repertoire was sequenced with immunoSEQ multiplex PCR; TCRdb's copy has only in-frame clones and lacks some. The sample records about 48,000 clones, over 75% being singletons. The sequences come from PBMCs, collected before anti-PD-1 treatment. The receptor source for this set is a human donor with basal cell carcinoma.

The CDR3 coding sequence is TGTGCCATCAGTTTAGGACAGGGGGATTACAATGAGCAGTTCTTC. This translates into CAISLGQGDYNEQFF. The chain carries TRBV10-3 and TRBJ2-1; 10 bases match TRBD1. V lost 5 bases and J lost 4; bases outside the gene matches: 5. Germline CDR1 and CDR2: ENHRY and SYGVKD. This CDR3 contains 15 residues.

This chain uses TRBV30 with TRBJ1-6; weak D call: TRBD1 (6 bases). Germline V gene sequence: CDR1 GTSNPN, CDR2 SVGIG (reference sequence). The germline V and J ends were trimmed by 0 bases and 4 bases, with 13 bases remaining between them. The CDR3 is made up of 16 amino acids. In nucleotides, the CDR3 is TGTGCCTGGAGTGTAGGGGGGGCCGGGTATAATTCACCCCTCCACTTT. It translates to CAWSVGGAGYNSPLHF.

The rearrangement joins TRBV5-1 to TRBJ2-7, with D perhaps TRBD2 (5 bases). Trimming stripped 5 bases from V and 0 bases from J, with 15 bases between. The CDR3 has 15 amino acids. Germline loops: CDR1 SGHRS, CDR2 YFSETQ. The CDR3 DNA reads TGCGCCAGCAGTTTGACGGGAACAACCTCCTACGAGCAGTACTTC. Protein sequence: CASSLTGTTSYEQYF.

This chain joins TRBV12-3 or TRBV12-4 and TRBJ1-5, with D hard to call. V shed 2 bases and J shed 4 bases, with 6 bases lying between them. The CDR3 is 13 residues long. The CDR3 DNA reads TGTGCCAGCAGTTTATCGTCTAATCAGCCCCAGCATTTT. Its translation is CASSLSSNQPQHF.

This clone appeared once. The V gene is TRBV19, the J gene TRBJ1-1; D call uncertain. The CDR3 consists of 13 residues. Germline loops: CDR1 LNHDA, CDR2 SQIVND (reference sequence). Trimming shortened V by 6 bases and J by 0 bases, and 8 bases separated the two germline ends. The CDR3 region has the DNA TGTGCCAGTAGGTGGGAGTTGAACACTGAAGCTTTCTTT. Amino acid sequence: CASRWELNTEAFF.

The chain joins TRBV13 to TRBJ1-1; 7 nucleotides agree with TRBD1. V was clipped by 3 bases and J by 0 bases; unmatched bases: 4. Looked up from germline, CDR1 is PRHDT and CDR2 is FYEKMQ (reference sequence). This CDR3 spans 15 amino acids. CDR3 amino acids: CASSLRGRMNTEAFF. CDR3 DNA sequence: TGTGCCAGCAGCTTGAGGGGGCGGATGAACACTGAAGCTTTCTTT. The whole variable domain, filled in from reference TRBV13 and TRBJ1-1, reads AAGVIQSPRHLIKEKRETATLKCYPIPRHDTVYWYQQGPGQDPQFLISFYEKMQSDKGSIPDRFSAQQFSDYHSELNMSSLELGDSALYFCASSLRGRMNTEAFFGQGTRLTVV.

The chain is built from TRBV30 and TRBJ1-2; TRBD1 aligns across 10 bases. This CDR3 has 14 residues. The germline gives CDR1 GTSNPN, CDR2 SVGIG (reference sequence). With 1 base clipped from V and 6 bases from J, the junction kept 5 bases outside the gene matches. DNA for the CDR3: TGTGCCTGGAGTGAGGGACAGGGGACAAATGGCTACACCTTC. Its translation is CAWSEGQGTNGYTF.

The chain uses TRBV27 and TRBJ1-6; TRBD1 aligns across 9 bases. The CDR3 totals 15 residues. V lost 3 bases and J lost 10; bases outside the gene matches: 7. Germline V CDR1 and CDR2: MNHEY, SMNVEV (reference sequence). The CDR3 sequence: CASSLSGTGISPLHF. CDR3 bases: TGTGCCAGCAGTTTGTCCGGGACAGGGATATCACCCCTCCACTTT.

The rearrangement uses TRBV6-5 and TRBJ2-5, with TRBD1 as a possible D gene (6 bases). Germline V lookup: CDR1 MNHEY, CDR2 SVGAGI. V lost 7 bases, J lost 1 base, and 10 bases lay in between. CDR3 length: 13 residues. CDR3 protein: CASTRGRQETQYF. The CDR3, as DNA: TGTGCCAGCACCAGGGGCCGCCAAGAGACCCAGTACTTC.

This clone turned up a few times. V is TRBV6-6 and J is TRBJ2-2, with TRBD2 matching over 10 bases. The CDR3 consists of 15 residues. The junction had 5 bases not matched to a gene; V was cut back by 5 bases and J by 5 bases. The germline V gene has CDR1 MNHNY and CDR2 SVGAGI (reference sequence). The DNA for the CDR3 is TGTGCCAGCAGTATAACTAGCGGGGTTACCGGGGAGCTGTTTTTT. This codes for CASSITSGVTGELFF.

CDR3 amino acids: CASSPATGWDNQPQHF. In nucleotides, the CDR3 is TGTGCCAGCAGCCCCGCGACAGGGTGGGACAATCAGCCCCAGCATTTT. The genes are TRBV3-1 (or the pseudogene TRBV3-2) and TRBJ1-5; TRBD1 aligns across 7 bases. The CDR3 loop spans 16 amino acids. Germline V gene sequence: CDR1 LGHDT, CDR2 YNNKEL (reference sequence). With V trimmed by 4 bases and J by 3 bases, 9 bases remained unmatched.

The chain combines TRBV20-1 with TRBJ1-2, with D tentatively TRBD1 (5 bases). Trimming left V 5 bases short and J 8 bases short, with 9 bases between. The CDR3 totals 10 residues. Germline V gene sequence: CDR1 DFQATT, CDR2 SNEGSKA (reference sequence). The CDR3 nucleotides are TGCAGTGCTCCAGGGAGCGGCTACACCTTC. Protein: CSAPGSGYTF.

The CDR3 DNA sequence: TGTGCCAGCAGCTTGGGACAAGGATCAAGCAATCAGCCCCAGCATTTT. Protein: CASSLGQGSSNQPQHF. The chain combines TRBV5-6 with TRBJ1-5; D remains ambiguous. CDR3 length: 16 amino acids. Germline CDR1 is SGHDT and CDR2 is YYEEEE. The V end lost 0 bases, the J end lost 1 base, and 11 bases lay between the germline ends.